This T cell receptor (beta chain) was documented in a study of blood T cell repertoires in COVID-19. CDR1 and CDR2 from the germline V gene are SEHNR and FQNEAQ (reference sequence). The CDR3 is 19 amino acids. The V gene end was trimmed by 2 bases and the J gene end by 4 bases; junction bases not matched to a gene: 17. The assay was immunoSEQ multiplex PCR, and TCRdb's table has in-frame clones only and misses some. The table records roughly 290,000 clones, roughly 89% of them present only once. The sample taken for sequencing was PBMCs or T cells enriched from blood (not recorded which). The chain carries TRBV7-9 and TRBJ2-7; 10 nucleotides match TRBD2. This receptor was taken from a woman in her late teens or twenties with acute COVID-19. In DNA form, the CDR3 reads TGTGCCAGCAGCTTATCTCCCGGACTAGCGGACCCAGGGGTTTACGAGCAGTACTTC. This codes for CASSLSPGLADPGVYEQYF.